Following are 29 T cell receptor beta chains from one sample sequenced in a study of spatial heterogeneity in lung cancer. Specified time point: blood at routine non-recurrence follow-up after resection. No cell sorting; template was whole RNA from tumor, lung tissue or PBMC. A single record per CDR3 protein comes from TCRdb applying MiXCR to the 5' RACE reads. The sample consists of some 120,000 distinct CDR3 sequences, 10% to 15% of them appearing once. Sequencing was performed on PBMCs, taken at follow-up. These receptors all come from a male donor with early-stage non-small cell lung cancer.

The sample holds many counts of this clonotype. The chain is built from TRBV7-6 and TRBJ1-4; D gene unclear. The CDR3 is made up of 13 amino acids. The V and J ends lost 1 base and 10 bases respectively, with 10 bases between them. In germline, CDR1 is SGHVS, CDR2 FNYEAQ. The CDR3 loop is CASSLDRTGKLFF. CDR3 DNA sequence: TGTGCCAGCAGCTTAGATAGGACGGGAAAACTGTTTTTT.

This clonotype is hyperexpanded by share. V is TRBV9 and J is TRBJ1-4; 11 bases map to TRBD1. The CDR3 is 16 residues long. Germline trimming cut 6 bases from V and 0 bases from J; bases unmatched to any gene: 4. The V gene's germline CDR1 is SGDLS and CDR2 YYNGEE. The CDR3 region is CASIPGQGATNEKLFF. CDR3 DNA sequence: TGTGCCAGCATCCCGGGACAGGGGGCAACTAATGAAAAACTGTTTTTT.

The genes are TRBV2 and TRBJ2-1; 13 positions agree with TRBD2. The CDR3 loop spans 16 amino acids. Germline CDR1 and CDR2: SNHLY and FYNNEI. V lost 6 bases to trimming and J lost 9 bases; unmatched junction nucleotides: 11. Here the CDR3 reads CASSRTSGGGRSEQFF. The CDR3 DNA is TGTGCCAGCAGCCGTACTAGCGGGGGGGGACGGTCTGAGCAGTTCTTC. The variable domain in full, completed from reference TRBV2 and TRBJ2-1, reads EPEVTQTPSHQVTQMGQEVILRCVPISNHLYFYWYRQILGQKVEFLVSFYNNEISEKSEIFDDQFSVERPDGSNFTLKIRSTKLEDSAMYFCASSRTSGGGRSEQFFGPGTRLTVL.

This clonotype was found a few times. This chain links TRBV19 with TRBJ2-7; 8 bases agree with TRBD1. Germline loops: CDR1 LNHDA, CDR2 SQIVND (reference sequence). The CDR3 is made up of 15 amino acids. V dropped 6 bases and J dropped 0; count of bases not matched to a gene: 7. CDR3 nucleotides: TGTGCCAGTAGAGCCTTGGACAGGGCCTCCTACGAGCAGTACTTC. Translation gives CASRALDRASYEQYF.

The chain links TRBV6-5 to TRBJ2-7, with TRBD1 matching over 9 bases. The CDR3 spans 16 residues. Germline V gives CDR1 MNHEY, CDR2 SVGAGI. V lost 7 bases and J lost 5; bases outside the gene matches: 15. This chain's CDR3 is CASTTTTGTGSNEQYF. In nucleotides, the CDR3 is TGTGCCAGCACCACTACCACCGGGACAGGGTCCAACGAGCAGTACTTC.

The table lists this clonotype with many counts. The rearrangement uses TRBV28 and TRBJ2-3, with D maybe TRBD2 (5 bases). V was trimmed by 2 bases and J by 0 bases, leaving 12 bases between them. The CDR3 totals 16 residues. Per the germline V gene, CDR1 is MDHEN and CDR2 is SYDVKM. CDR3 in DNA: TGTGCCAGCAGTTTAACCGGGCGGACTAGCACAGATACGCAGTATTTT. Protein product: CASSLTGRTSTDTQYF.

This clonotype appeared a few times. The genes are TRBV11-1 and TRBJ2-1, with D perhaps matching TRBD2 (5 bases). Looked up from germline, CDR1 is SGHAT and CDR2 is FQDESV (reference sequence). The CDR3 is made up of 15 amino acids. Trimming removed 2 bases from V and 2 bases from J, with 10 bases in between. The CDR3 spells CASSLRAGTYNEQFF. CDR3 coding DNA: TGTGCCAGCAGCTTACGAGCCGGGACCTACAATGAGCAGTTCTTC.

This clonotype has at least ten counts. The CDR3 region is CAISAETRRETQYF. As DNA, the CDR3 is TGTGCCATCAGTGCCGAGACTAGAAGAGAGACCCAGTACTTC. The genes are TRBV10-3 and TRBJ2-5, with D tentatively TRBD2 (6 bases). The CDR3 totals 14 residues. V was trimmed by 4 bases and J by 4 bases, leaving 13 bases between them. CDR1 ENHRY and CDR2 SYGVKD come from the germline V gene.

This clonotype came up a few times. V is TRBV5-4 and J is TRBJ1-2; D is undetermined. Trimming removed 5 bases at V and 8 bases at J, with 22 bases between. The CDR3 runs to 15 residues. Germline V lookup: CDR1 SGHNT, CDR2 YYREEE (reference sequence). The CDR3 protein is CASRLGKWELEGYTF. The CDR3, as DNA: TGTGCCAGCAGACTGGGGAAGTGGGAACTCGAGGGCTACACCTTC.

The chain uses TRBV3-1 and TRBJ2-1; 7 bases fit TRBD2. From germline, CDR1 is LGHDT and CDR2 YNNKEL (reference sequence). V was clipped by 0 bases and J by 6 bases; unmatched bases: 11. The CDR3 has 17 amino acids. CDR3 loop: CASSQDSARGVGNEQFF. The CDR3 nucleotides are TGTGCCAGCAGCCAAGACTCTGCCCGGGGGGTTGGCAATGAGCAGTTCTTC.

This clonotype was counted only a few times. The DNA of the CDR3 is TGCGCCAGCAGCTTGGGGCCAGCCTCCTACGAGCAGTACTTC. Protein product: CASSLGPASYEQYF. The chain recombines TRBV5-1 with TRBJ2-7; D call uncertain. The CDR3 totals 14 residues. CDR1 is SGHRS, CDR2 YFSETQ, per germline. Deletions cut 0 bases from V and 0 bases from J, with 7 bases between.

This clonotype showed up just a few times. This chain links TRBV4-2 with TRBJ2-2, with TRBD2 identical over 9 bases. Unmatched junction bases numbered 5, after V lost 0 bases and J lost 3 bases. The germline V gene has CDR1 LGHNA and CDR2 YNFKEQ. The CDR3 covers 17 residues. The DNA for the CDR3 is TGTGCCAGCAGCCAAGAAGTGTTAGCGGGAGACACCGGGGAGCTGTTTTTT. This gives the protein CASSQEVLAGDTGELFF.

This clonotype was observed many times. The V and J genes are TRBV29-1 and TRBJ1-2; D ambiguous. The CDR3 has 12 residues. Trimming removed 4 bases from V and 0 bases from J, with 6 bases in between. Germline V CDR1 and CDR2: SQVTM, ANQGSEA. CDR3 DNA sequence: TGCAGCGTTGCTGTAGCTAACTATGGCTACACCTTC. Amino acids: CSVAVANYGYTF.

This clonotype was detected many times. J is TRBJ2-1 and V is TRBV19, with 11 positions matching TRBD2. Germline lookup yields CDR1 LNHDA and CDR2 SQIVND (reference sequence). V was clipped by 5 bases and J by 2 bases; unmatched bases: 2. The CDR3 contains 15 residues. This CDR3 is CASSSLAGAYNEQFF. CDR3 nucleotide sequence: TGTGCCAGTAGTTCACTAGCGGGGGCCTACAATGAGCAGTTCTTC. The complete variable domain, with remaining parts taken from reference TRBV19 and TRBJ2-1, reads DGGITQSPKYLFRKEGQNVTLSCEQNLNHDAMYWYRQDPGQGLRLIYYSQIVNDFQKGDIAEGYSVSREKKESFPLTVTSAQKNPTAFYLCASSSLAGAYNEQFFGPGTRLTVL.

The sample holds many counts of this clonotype. The chain uses TRBV3-1 and TRBJ2-1, with TRBD1 matching 9 bases. Germline values: CDR1 LGHDT, CDR2 YNNKEL (reference sequence). The V and J ends lost 4 bases and 5 bases, in that order; junction bases with no gene match: 12. The CDR3 runs 17 residues. The CDR3 region has the DNA TGTGCCAGCAGCCCCCGGACCGGGACAGGGCGAAACAATGAGCAGTTCTTC. Its protein is CASSPRTGTGRNNEQFF.

The table lists this clonotype with many counts. This chain uses TRBV5-1 with TRBJ2-5; D call uncertain. Germline V lookup: CDR1 SGHRS, CDR2 YFSETQ. Deletions cut 4 bases from V and 2 bases from J, with 9 bases between. This CDR3 is 13 amino acids long. CDR3 bases: TGCGCCAGCAGCCACCTCAAGCAAGAGACCCAGTACTTC. Translating gives CASSHLKQETQYF.

J is TRBJ2-1 and V is TRBV18; a possible D gene is TRBD1 (5 bases). Trimming removed 2 bases at V and 10 bases at J, with 15 bases between. The CDR3 consists of 14 residues. The V gene's germline CDR1 is KGHSH and CDR2 LQKENI. The CDR3 here is CASSPTIRQTEQFF. CDR3 bases: TGTGCCAGCTCACCAACCATCCGACAGACGGAGCAGTTCTTC.

This clonotype appeared a few times. The chain combines TRBV5-4 with TRBJ2-7; tentatively, D is TRBD1 or TRBD2 (5 bases each). The V end lost 1 base, the J end lost 2 bases, and 10 bases lay between the germline ends. CDR3 size: 14 residues. Germline loops: CDR1 SGHNT, CDR2 YYREEE (reference sequence). For the CDR3, the DNA is TGTGCCAGCAGCTTGAACTGGGGACCCTACGAGCAGTACTTC. Protein sequence: CASSLNWGPYEQYF.

This clonotype was detected many times. The chain is built from TRBV4-2 and TRBJ2-3, with 8 nucleotides matching TRBD2. Germline CDR1 and CDR2: LGHNA and YNFKEQ. The CDR3 is made up of 17 amino acids. After removal of 4 bases from V and 6 bases from J, the junction contained 15 bases not matched to a gene. The CDR3 sequence is CASSPSEFGGGYDTQYF. For the CDR3, the DNA is TGTGCCAGCAGCCCCTCGGAGTTTGGCGGGGGGTATGATACGCAGTATTTT.

V usage is TRBV3-1 and J usage is TRBJ2-3; the D is unclear. The CDR3 sequence is 13 residues long. Deletions cut 3 bases from V and 5 bases from J, with 9 bases between. Per the germline V gene, CDR1 is LGHDT and CDR2 is YNNKEL (reference sequence). The CDR3 sequence is CASSHSSGDTQYF. CDR3 coding DNA: TGTGCCAGCAGCCACTCGTCTGGAGATACGCAGTATTTT.

This clonotype showed up many times. The chain joins TRBV6-5 to TRBJ2-7; D not certain. The germline V gene has CDR1 MNHEY and CDR2 SVGAGI. The V and J ends lost 10 bases and 6 bases respectively, with 19 bases between them. The CDR3 contains 13 residues. CDR3 sequence: CATRKTGGSEQYF. The CDR3 coding sequence is TGTGCCACGCGGAAGACCGGTGGGTCCGAGCAGTACTTC.

In this sample, this clonotype turned up many times. This chain connects TRBV14 to TRBJ2-1; 12 bases are shared with TRBD2. Germline CDR1 and CDR2: SGHDN and FVKESK. J was trimmed by 9 bases and V by 2 bases; bases with no gene match: 5. The CDR3 runs to 15 residues. CDR3 protein: CASSQWTSGAAEQFF. The CDR3 nucleotides read TGTGCCAGCAGCCAATGGACTAGCGGGGCTGCTGAGCAGTTCTTC.

CDR3 bases: TGTGCCTGGAGCCGGACAGGGTTCACTGAAGCTTTCTTT. Translating gives CAWSRTGFTEAFF. J is TRBJ1-1 and V is TRBV30, with 8 bases aligning to TRBD1. Germline V lookup: CDR1 GTSNPN, CDR2 SVGIG (reference sequence). With V trimmed by 3 bases and J by 4 bases, 4 bases remained unmatched. The CDR3 extends over 13 amino acids.

This clonotype occurred many times. The V and J genes are TRBV6-2 or TRBV6-3 and TRBJ2-1; TRBD1 is a possible D gene (6 bases). Trimming pared 2 bases from V and 4 bases from J, leaving 12 bases between. This CDR3 comprises 15 residues. From germline, CDR1 is MNHEY and CDR2 SVGEGT. DNA of the CDR3: TGTGCCAGCAGTTACCCGCTGGGGGCATACAATGAGCAGTTCTTC. It yields the protein CASSYPLGAYNEQFF.

This clonotype was found a few times. V is TRBV12-3 or TRBV12-4 and J is TRBJ1-6; 7 bases match TRBD1. CDR3 length: 14 amino acids. J was trimmed by 5 bases and V by 6 bases; bases with no gene match: 4. The CDR3, as DNA: TGTGCCAGCAGCCGACAGGGTAATAATTCACCCCTCCACTTT. Protein: CASSRQGNNSPLHF.

This clonotype was seen only a few times. This CDR3 reads CASKNGGELFF. For the CDR3, the DNA is TGTGCCAGCAAAAATGGCGGGGAGCTGTTTTTT. The chain has TRBV11-2 and TRBJ2-2, with D uncertain. This CDR3 contains 11 residues. The germline V gene encodes CDR1 SGHAT and CDR2 FQNNGV. V was cut by 7 bases and J by 7 bases, with 7 bases left in between. The full variable domain, in which reference TRBV11-2 and TRBJ2-2 provide the parts outside the CDR3, is EAGVAQSPRYKIIEKRQSVAFWCNPISGHATLYWYQQILGQGPKLLIQFQNNGVVDDSQLPKDRFSAERLKGVDSTLKIQPAKLEDSAVYLCASKNGGELFFGEGSRLTVL.

This clonotype has ten or more counts. The chain links TRBV29-1 to TRBJ1-2, with 9 bases aligning to TRBD1. The germline V gene encodes CDR1 SQVTM and CDR2 ANQGSEA. The CDR3 runs to 13 residues. With V trimmed by 4 bases and J by 7 bases, 7 bases remained unmatched. CDR3 bases: TGCAGCGTTGGACCCCGACAGGGGGGTGGCTACACCTTC. This codes for CSVGPRQGGGYTF.

This clonotype appeared many times. The V gene is TRBV20-1, the J gene TRBJ1-2, with D maybe TRBD1 (5 bases). Germline V gives CDR1 DFQATT, CDR2 SNEGSKA (reference sequence). The length of the CDR3 is 15 residues. Trimming pared 6 bases from V and 3 bases from J, leaving 20 bases between. In nucleotides, the CDR3 is TGCAGTGCCGTTCCCGGGACCTCTCGGGACTATGGCTACACCTTC. This codes for CSAVPGTSRDYGYTF.

This sequence joins TRBV5-1 and TRBJ1-1; possibly TRBD1 for D (5 bases). The V end lost 0 bases, the J end lost 3 bases, and 12 bases lay between the germline ends. In germline, CDR1 is SGHRS, CDR2 YFSETQ. The length of the CDR3 is 15 residues. CDR3 nucleotides: TGCGCCAGCAGCTTGGACCCTAGGGGATACACTGAAGCTTTCTTT. Translation: CASSLDPRGYTEAFF.